The clone carrying this T cell receptor (beta chain) was seen more than once but under ten times. This sample was included in a study of control samples from healthy donors and cancer patients. The repertoire was sequenced with immunoSEQ multiplex PCR; TCRdb's copy has only in-frame clones and lacks some. The sample consists of some 89,000 clones, about 84% of them appearing once. Looked up from germline, CDR1 is MNHEY and CDR2 is SVGEGT. Trimming removed 6 bases from V and 4 bases from J; junction bases left unmatched: 9. This CDR3 is built from 15 residues. Input material: blood. This rearrangement joins TRBV6-2 or TRBV6-3 to TRBJ1-2; 9 nucleotides line up with TRBD1. The receptor was derived from a woman aged 40 to 50 in good health. As DNA, the CDR3 is TGTGCCAGCAGCTCACCGGGACAGGGATCCTATGGCTACACCTTC. Its translation is CASSSPGQGSYGYTF.